This T cell receptor (beta chain) was recorded in a study of blood T cells in healthy people across ages. This CDR3 comprises 17 residues. Trimming took 3 bases from V and 5 from J; bases not matched to a gene: 15. Germline CDR1 reads DFQATT; CDR2 reads SNEGSKA (reference sequence). Through a sample-barcoded 5' primer and a J-beta primer mix, a second PCR was run for roughly 6 to 12 cycles. TCRdb reprocessed the 5' RACE reads via MiXCR and lists one record per CDR3 protein. The table records roughly 650,000 distinct CDR3 sequences, about 30% of them present only once. This receptor was taken from a woman of 80 years or more in good health. The source material was blood. V usage is TRBV20-1 and J usage is TRBJ2-5; TRBD2 matches 10 bases. The CDR3: CSARVTQLAGMGETQYF. As DNA, the CDR3 is TGCAGTGCTAGGGTCACGCAACTAGCGGGAATGGGGGAGACCCAGTACTTC.